The sample holds a few counts of the clone carrying this T cell receptor beta chain. As yet, its antigen is unknown. The data originate from a study of T-cell reconstitution after alpha-beta-depleted transplantation in children. Study outcomes and limitations: The main origin of T-cell counts and diversity one year after transplant was newly produced T cells.

V shed 6 bases and J 4 bases; nucleotides not matched to a gene: 5. Germline V CDR1 and CDR2: SQVTM, ANQGSEA. This CDR3 region has 13 residues. TCRbeta library construction was performed incorporating unique molecular identifiers. TCRdb itself ran the PCR reads through MiXCR, one entry per CDR3 protein. The sample includes around 700,000 distinct CDR3 sequences, 13% seen only once; the top ten take around 0.8%. This material consisted of PBMCs, taken before TCRalphabeta/CD19-depleted stem cell transplant. The chain joins TRBV29-1 to TRBJ1-3; 8 bases agree with TRBD1. The sequence was obtained from a girl aged 2 to 10 with congenital amegakaryocytic thrombocytopenia, due to receive a stem cell transplant. The CDR3 loop reads CSVWTGRGNTIYF. CDR3 nucleotides: TGCAGCGTCTGGACAGGGCGCGGAAACACCATATATTTT. The whole variable domain, filled in from reference TRBV29-1 and TRBJ1-3, reads SAVISQKPSRDICQRGTSLTIQCQVDSQVTMMFWYRQQPGQSLTLIATANQGSEATYESGFVIDKFPISRPNLTFSTLTVSNMSPEDSSIYLCSVWTGRGNTIYFGEGSWLTVV.